A selection of T cell receptor beta chains follows, all from one sample in a study of T cell changes during pregnancy in multiple sclerosis. The method was immunoSEQ multiplex PCR; TCRdb's version includes in-frame clones alone and lacks a portion of them. Altogether about 130,000 clones are present, 90% to 96% being singletons, with the ten largest covering 0.4% to 0.5%. This material consisted of peripheral blood, taken after pregnancy. Receptor source: a female donor with multiple sclerosis, enrolled in a pregnancy study. The CDR3 runs from the conserved cysteine through the conserved F or W. The D gene is left open where the match is weak. Part of the rows lack a size; the others show once, few, many or a class for expanded clones.

d_call,v_call,j_call,clone_size,cdr3_aa,cdr3_nt
TRBD2,TRBV11-2,TRBJ2-1,-,CASSSSGRAQVEQFF,TGTGCCAGCAGCTCAAGCGGGAGGGCCCAAGTTGAGCAGTTCTTC
-,TRBV18,TRBJ1-2,-,CASSPKEGHGYTF,TGTGCCAGCTCACCAAAGGAGGGGCATGGCTACACCTTC
-,TRBV29-1,TRBJ1-1,-,CSVESGVNTEAFF,TGCAGCGTTGAATCAGGGGTTAACACTGAAGCTTTCTTT
-,TRBV10-3,TRBJ1-3,-,CAIRTVSGNTIYF,TGTGCCATCAGGACAGTCTCTGGAAACACCATATATTTT
TRBD2,TRBV5-1,TRBJ2-7,-,CASSWTRGVSYEQYF,TGCGCCAGCAGCTGGACTAGAGGAGTATCCTACGAGCAGTACTTC
TRBD2,TRBV7-2,TRBJ2-1,once,CASSRSGRANEQFF,TGTGCCAGCAGCCGGAGCGGGAGGGCCAATGAGCAGTTCTTC
TRBD1,TRBV2,TRBJ1-1,-,CASREEQGWNTEAFF,TGTGCCAGCAGGGAAGAACAGGGGTGGAACACTGAAGCTTTCTTT
TRBD1,TRBV7-7,TRBJ2-5,-,CASSLDRGGETQYF,TGTGCTAGCAGTCTCGACAGGGGGGGGGAGACCCAGTACTTC
-,TRBV6-5,TRBJ1-1,few,CASNNGGGNTEAFF,TGTGCCAGCAATAACGGGGGGGGGAACACTGAAGCTTTCTTT
-,TRBV25-1,TRBJ2-5,-,CASSEPRSGETQYF,TGTGCCAGCAGTGAACCTCGGTCGGGAGAGACCCAGTACTTC
-,TRBV10-3,TRBJ1-1,once,CAISGGRGQGGTEAFF,TGTGCCATCAGTGGAGGAAGAGGGCAGGGAGGTACTGAAGCTTTCTTT
TRBD1,TRBV5-1,TRBJ2-7,once,CASSSGTGVISYEQYF,TGCGCCAGCAGCTCCGGGACAGGGGTTATTTCCTACGAGCAGTACTTC
TRBD1,TRBV19,TRBJ1-5,-,CASSIGTGNSNQPQHF,TGTGCCAGTAGTATTGGGACAGGAAATAGCAATCAGCCCCAGCATTTT
-,TRBV4-1,TRBJ2-7,-,CASSQDPQGSYEQYF,TGCGCCAGCAGCCAAGATCCCCAGGGGTCCTACGAGCAGTACTTC
-,TRBV6-1,TRBJ2-6,-,CASSVPRGIMTGANVLTF,TGTGCCAGCAGTGTTCCCAGGGGAATAATGACTGGGGCCAACGTCCTGACTTTC
TRBD2,TRBV6-5,TRBJ2-2,-,CASSSTSGSVHGELFF,TGTGCCAGCAGTTCTACTAGCGGGAGTGTCCACGGGGAGCTGTTTTTT
TRBD2,TRBV7-2,TRBJ2-1,-,CASSLSGRAGNEQFF,TGTGCCAGCAGCTTATCAGGGAGGGCCGGCAATGAGCAGTTCTTC
TRBD1,TRBV28,TRBJ2-7,-,CASSPTQGGRDEQYF,TGTGCCAGCAGCCCCACCCAAGGGGGCAGAGACGAGCAGTACTTC
-,TRBV7-9,TRBJ2-1,-,CASSHGANEQFF,TGTGCCAGCAGCCATGGAGCAAATGAGCAGTTCTTC
-,TRBV27,TRBJ1-2,-,CASSLQPMGGYTF,TGTGCCAGCAGCCTCCAACCAATGGGCGGCTACACCTTC
-,TRBV11-2,TRBJ1-1,-,CASSRTQNTEAFF,TGTGCCAGCAGCCGAACACAGAACACTGAAGCTTTCTTT
TRBD2,TRBV19,TRBJ2-2,-,CASSKGLAGNTGELFF,TGTGCCAGTAGTAAGGGACTAGCGGGGAACACCGGGGAGCTGTTTTTT
TRBD2,TRBV25-1,TRBJ2-5,-,CASSPSGRRRETQYF,TGTGCCAGCAGTCCGAGCGGGAGAAGGAGGGAGACCCAGTACTTC
TRBD2,TRBV7-2,TRBJ2-7,-,CASSLDGTSGRAQHYEQYF,TGTGCCAGCAGCTTAGATGGCACTAGCGGGAGGGCCCAGCACTACGAGCAGTACTTC
-,TRBV5-4,TRBJ2-5,-,CASSLDVGQETQYF,TGTGCCAGCAGCTTGGATGTCGGCCAAGAGACCCAGTACTTC
TRBD1,TRBV6-5,TRBJ1-2,-,CASSFLTGDGYTF,TGTGCCAGCAGTTTCCTGACAGGGGATGGCTACACCTTC
-,TRBV14,TRBJ1-3,-,CASSQDLGAGNTIYF,TGTGCCAGCAGCCAAGATCTAGGGGCCGGAAACACCATATATTTT
-,TRBV6-5,TRBJ2-6,-,CASSYEGLGANVLTF,TGTGCCAGCAGTTACGAGGGTTTGGGGGCCAACGTCCTGACTTTC
-,TRBV2,TRBJ2-5,-,CASRKRGSGDQETQYF,TGTGCCAGCAGGAAACGGGGTAGCGGTGACCAAGAGACCCAGTACTTC
-,TRBV12-5,TRBJ2-3,once,CASGPSVDTQYF,TGTGCTAGTGGTCCATCGGTAGATACGCAGTATTTT
-,TRBV5-4,TRBJ2-2,-,CASSLMATNTGELFF,TGTGCCAGCAGCTTGATGGCCACGAACACCGGGGAGCTGTTTTTT